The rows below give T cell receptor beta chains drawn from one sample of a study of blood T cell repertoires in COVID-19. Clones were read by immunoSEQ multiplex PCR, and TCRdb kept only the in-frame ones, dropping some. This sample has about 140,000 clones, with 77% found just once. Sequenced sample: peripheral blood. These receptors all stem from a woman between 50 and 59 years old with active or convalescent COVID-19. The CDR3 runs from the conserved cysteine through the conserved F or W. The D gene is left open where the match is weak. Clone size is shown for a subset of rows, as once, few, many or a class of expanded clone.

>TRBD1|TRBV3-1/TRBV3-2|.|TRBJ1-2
CASSPRTGGVYGYTF
TGTGCCAGCAGCCCGAGGACAGGGGGGGTATACGGCTACACCTTC
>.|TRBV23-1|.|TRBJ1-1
CASTRGEGKGHTEAFF
TGCGCCAGCACCCGGGGAGAGGGAAAAGGTCACACTGAAGCTTTCTTT
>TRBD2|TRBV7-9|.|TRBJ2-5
CASSFASGSGETQYF
TGTGCCAGCAGCTTTGCTAGCGGGTCCGGGGAGACCCAGTACTTC
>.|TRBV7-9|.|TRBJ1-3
CASSRDLVSGNTIYF
TGTGCCAGCAGCCGCGATTTAGTCTCTGGAAACACCATATATTTT
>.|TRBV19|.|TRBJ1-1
CASSRGSGANTEAFF
TGTGCCAGTAGTAGGGGATCAGGGGCCAACACTGAAGCTTTCTTT
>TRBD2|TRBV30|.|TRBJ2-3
CAWRGGGATDTQYF
TGTGCCTGGAGAGGCGGGGGGGCCACAGATACGCAGTATTTT
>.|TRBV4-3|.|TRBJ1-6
CASSQDLQGSYNSPLHF
TGCGCCAGCAGCCAAGATCTCCAGGGCTCCTATAATTCACCCCTCCACTTT
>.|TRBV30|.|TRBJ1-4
CAWSETGLGEKLFF
TGTGCCTGGAGTGAAACAGGGTTGGGGGAAAAACTGTTTTTT
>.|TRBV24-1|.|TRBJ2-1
CATSDPRDGSENEQFF
TGTGCCACCAGTGACCCCCGGGACGGGAGTGAAAATGAGCAGTTCTTC
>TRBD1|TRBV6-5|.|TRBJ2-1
CASRGDSSYNEQFF
TGTGCCAGCAGGGGGGACAGCTCCTACAATGAGCAGTTCTTC
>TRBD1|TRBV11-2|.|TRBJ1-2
CASSLSPTGIYGYTF
TGTGCCAGCAGCCTAAGCCCGACAGGGATCTATGGCTACACCTTC
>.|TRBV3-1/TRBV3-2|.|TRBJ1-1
CANQGPEAFF
TGTGCCAACCAGGGTCCTGAAGCTTTCTTT
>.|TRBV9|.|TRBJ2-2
CASSVTDTGELFF
TGTGCCAGCAGCGTCACAGACACCGGGGAGCTGTTTTTT
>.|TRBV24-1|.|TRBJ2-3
CATSDFQGDTQYF
TGTGCCACCAGTGATTTTCAGGGAGATACGCAGTATTTT
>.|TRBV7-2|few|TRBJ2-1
CASSSARGAGSSYNEQFF
TGTGCCAGCAGCTCGGCCCGTGGAGCGGGTTCCTCCTACAATGAGCAGTTCTTC
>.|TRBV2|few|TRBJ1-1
CASSSQGGSTEAFF
TGTGCCAGCAGTTCCCAGGGAGGGAGCACTGAAGCTTTCTTT
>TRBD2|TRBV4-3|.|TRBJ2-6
CASSQELAGGSGANVLTF
TGCGCCAGCAGCCAAGAACTAGCGGGGGGCTCTGGGGCCAACGTCCTGACTTTC
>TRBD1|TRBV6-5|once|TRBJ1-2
CASSPRRQGAYGYTF
TGTGCCAGCAGTCCGAGGCGACAGGGGGCCTATGGCTACACCTTC
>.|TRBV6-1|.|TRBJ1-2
CASSEPGKYGYTF
TGTGCCAGCAGTGAACCAGGGAAATATGGCTACACCTTC
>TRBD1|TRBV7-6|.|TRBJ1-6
CASSWDRAYNSPLHF
TGTGCCAGCAGCTGGGACAGGGCTTATAATTCACCCCTCCACTTT
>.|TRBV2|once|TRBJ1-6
CASSTRQAHYNSPLHF
TGTGCCAGCAGTACAAGACAGGCCCACTATAATTCACCCCTCCACTTT
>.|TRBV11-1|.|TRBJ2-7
CASTRGDEQYF
TGTGCCAGCACCCGGGGTGACGAGCAGTACTTC
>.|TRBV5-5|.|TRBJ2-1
CASSLLFNEQFF
TGTGCCAGCAGCTTGCTATTCAATGAGCAGTTCTTC
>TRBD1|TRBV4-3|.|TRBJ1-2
CASSQDWGAGQGTTYGYTF
TGCGCCAGCAGCCAAGATTGGGGGGCGGGACAGGGGACCACCTATGGCTACACCTTC
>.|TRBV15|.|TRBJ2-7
CATSRQPGISYEQYF
TGTGCCACCAGCAGACAGCCAGGGATTTCCTACGAGCAGTACTTC
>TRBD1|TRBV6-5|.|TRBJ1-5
CASSRDSLSNQPQHF
TGTGCCAGCAGCCGGGACAGCCTTAGCAATCAGCCCCAGCATTTT
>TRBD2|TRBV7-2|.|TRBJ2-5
CASSTRTSGGQRQETQYF
TGTGCCAGCAGCACCCGGACTAGCGGGGGGCAGAGGCAAGAGACCCAGTACTTC
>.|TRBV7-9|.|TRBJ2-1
CASSPGWEQFF
TGTGCCAGCAGCCCAGGGTGGGAGCAGTTCTTC
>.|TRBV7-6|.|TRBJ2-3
CASSFYAGPADTQYF
TGTGCCAGCAGCTTCTACGCGGGGCCTGCCGATACGCAGTATTTT
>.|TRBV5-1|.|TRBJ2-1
CASTSGGDYNEQFF
TGCGCCAGCACCTCCGGCGGGGACTACAATGAGCAGTTCTTC
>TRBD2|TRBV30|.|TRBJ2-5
CAWRSGRGYGETQYF
TGTGCCTGGAGAAGCGGGAGAGGCTACGGGGAGACCCAGTACTTC
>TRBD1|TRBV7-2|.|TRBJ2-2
CASSLMRGRTGELFF
TGTGCCAGCAGCTTAATGAGGGGGCGGACCGGGGAGCTGTTTTTT
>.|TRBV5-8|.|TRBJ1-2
CASSLVEGVQYGYTF
TGTGCCAGCAGCTTGGTAGAGGGGGTTCAGTATGGCTACACCTTC
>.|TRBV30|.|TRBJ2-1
CAWNQVSSYNEQFF
TGTGCCTGGAATCAGGTCAGCTCCTACAATGAGCAGTTCTTC
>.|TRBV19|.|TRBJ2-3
CASNVGDTQYF
TGTGCCAGTAACGTTGGCGATACGCAGTATTTT
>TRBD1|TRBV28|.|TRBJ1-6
CASSPGQGYSPLHF
TGTGCCAGCAGTCCCGGACAGGGGTACTCACCCCTCCACTTT
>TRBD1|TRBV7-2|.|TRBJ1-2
CASTSGQLGDYGYTF
TGTGCCAGCACTTCGGGACAGCTCGGAGACTATGGCTACACCTTC
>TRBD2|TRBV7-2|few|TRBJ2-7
CASSYRTSGVSYEQYF
TGTGCCAGCAGCTACCGGACTAGCGGGGTCTCCTACGAGCAGTACTTC
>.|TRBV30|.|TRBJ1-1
CAGTSGITEAFF
TGTGCCGGAACTTCAGGGATCACTGAAGCTTTCTTT
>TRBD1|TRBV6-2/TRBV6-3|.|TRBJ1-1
CASSRDRNTEAFF
TGTGCCAGCAGCAGGGACAGGAACACTGAAGCTTTCTTT
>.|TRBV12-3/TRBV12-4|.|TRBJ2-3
CASSFRVTDTQYF
TGTGCCAGCAGTTTTCGAGTCACAGATACGCAGTATTTT
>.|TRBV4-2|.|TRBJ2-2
CASSQSDRRTGELFF
TGTGCCAGCAGCCAATCCGACAGGCGGACCGGGGAGCTGTTTTTT
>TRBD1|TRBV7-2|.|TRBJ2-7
CASSLGDRLSYEQYF
TGTGCCAGCAGCTTAGGGGACAGACTGTCCTACGAGCAGTACTTC
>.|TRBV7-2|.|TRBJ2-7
CASSLNQAAREQYF
TGTGCCAGCAGCTTAAATCAAGCGGCGCGTGAGCAGTACTTC
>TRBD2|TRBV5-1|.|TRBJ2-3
CASSLTSGSPGTDTQYF
TGCGCCAGCAGTCTAACTAGCGGGAGCCCCGGCACAGATACGCAGTATTTT
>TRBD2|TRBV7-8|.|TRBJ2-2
CASSLSVLAGVTGELFF
TGTGCCAGCAGCTTATCCGTACTAGCGGGAGTAACCGGGGAGCTGTTTTTT
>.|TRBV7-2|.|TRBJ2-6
CASSSNRVTLSGANVLTF
TGTGCCAGCAGCTCGAACAGGGTAACCCTCTCTGGGGCCAACGTCCTGACTTTC
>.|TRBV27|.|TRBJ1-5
CASSLKGYRESQPQHF
TGTGCCAGCAGTCTTAAAGGGTACAGGGAAAGTCAGCCCCAGCATTTT
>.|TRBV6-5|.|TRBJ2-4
CASSYSTQGSQYF
TGTGCCAGCAGTTACTCGACACAGGGATCTCAGTACTTC
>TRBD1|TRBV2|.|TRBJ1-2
CASRRQGTWYGYTF
TGTGCCAGCAGGAGACAGGGTACATGGTATGGCTACACCTTC
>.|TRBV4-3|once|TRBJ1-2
CASSQEGNYGYTF
TGCGCCAGCAGCCAGGAGGGAAACTATGGCTACACCTTC
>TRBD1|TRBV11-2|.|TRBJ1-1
CASSKDRDTEAFF
TGTGCCAGCAGCAAGGACAGGGACACTGAAGCTTTCTTT
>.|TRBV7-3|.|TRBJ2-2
CASSLIPRASGATGELFF
TGTGCCAGCAGCTTAATCCCCCGGGCCAGCGGAGCCACCGGGGAGCTGTTTTTT
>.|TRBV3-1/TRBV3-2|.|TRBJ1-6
CASSQGGQGGKKPLHF
TGTGCCAGCAGCCAAGGAGGTCAGGGAGGTAAAAAACCCCTCCACTTT
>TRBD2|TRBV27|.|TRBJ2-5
CASRPNFSGGPTAQYF
TGTGCCAGCAGACCTAACTTTAGCGGGGGGCCCACGGCCCAGTACTTC
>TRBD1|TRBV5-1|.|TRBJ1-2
CASSTPNPGQFGGYTF
TGCGCCAGCAGCACACCAAACCCGGGACAGTTCGGGGGCTACACCTTC
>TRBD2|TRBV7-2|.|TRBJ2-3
CASSLVSGTSSDTQYF
TGTGCCAGCAGCTTAGTTAGCGGGACGTCCTCGGATACGCAGTATTTT